Listed below are T cell receptor beta chains from one sample, sequenced in a study of T cells in localized non-small cell lung cancer. Libraries were prepared by immunoSEQ multiplex PCR; TCRdb keeps only in-frame clonotypes and omits some of them. The sample holds roughly 4,700 clones, 25% to 40% seen once. The sample consisted of lung tumor tissue, taken before any cancer treatment. Receptors originate from a woman aged 40 to 75 with stage II squamous cell lung carcinoma. Both conserved end residues are part of each CDR3. D genes are given only for firm matches. Some rows have no size entry. The others give once, few or many, or a class for an expanded clone.

cdr3_aa cdr3_nt d_call j_call v_call clone_size
CAWSPPGQSYEQYF TGTGCCTGGAGTCCCCCGGGACAGTCCTACGAGCAGTACTTC TRBD1 TRBJ2-7 TRBV30 few
CASSMGSSEQFF TGTGCCAGTAGTATGGGATCTAGTGAGCAGTTCTTC . TRBJ2-1 TRBV19 .
CASSLVLRSLITDTQYF TGTGCCAGCAGCTTGGTTTTGCGTTCCCTCATCACAGATACGCAGTATTTT . TRBJ2-3 TRBV11-3 few
CASSYGGRGNTGELFF TGTGCCAGCAGTTACGGTGGGAGAGGGAACACCGGGGAGCTGTTTTTT . TRBJ2-2 TRBV6-8 .
CASSDRLAGLNEQFF TGTGCCAGCAGTGACCGACTAGCGGGCCTCAATGAGCAGTTCTTC TRBD2 TRBJ2-1 TRBV6-8 medium-sized
CASSVRGGMTGELFF TGCGCCAGCAGTGTCAGGGGTGGGATGACCGGGGAGCTGTTTTTT . TRBJ2-2 TRBV1 .
CASSFGGTGGGEQYF TGCGCCAGCAGCTTTGGCGGGACAGGGGGCGGCGAGCAGTACTTC TRBD1 TRBJ2-7 TRBV5-1 .
CASSLGQDNYGYTF TGTGCCAGCAGTTTAGGGCAGGACAACTATGGCTACACCTTC . TRBJ1-2 TRBV28 few
CASRQGLAGTGELFF TGCGCCAGCAGGCAGGGACTAGCTGGGACCGGGGAGCTGTTTTTT TRBD2 TRBJ2-2 TRBV5-1 .
CASSFLAGAEGTYNEQFF TGTGCCAGCAGCTTTCTGGCGGGAGCCGAGGGGACCTACAATGAGCAGTTCTTC TRBD2 TRBJ2-1 TRBV2 few